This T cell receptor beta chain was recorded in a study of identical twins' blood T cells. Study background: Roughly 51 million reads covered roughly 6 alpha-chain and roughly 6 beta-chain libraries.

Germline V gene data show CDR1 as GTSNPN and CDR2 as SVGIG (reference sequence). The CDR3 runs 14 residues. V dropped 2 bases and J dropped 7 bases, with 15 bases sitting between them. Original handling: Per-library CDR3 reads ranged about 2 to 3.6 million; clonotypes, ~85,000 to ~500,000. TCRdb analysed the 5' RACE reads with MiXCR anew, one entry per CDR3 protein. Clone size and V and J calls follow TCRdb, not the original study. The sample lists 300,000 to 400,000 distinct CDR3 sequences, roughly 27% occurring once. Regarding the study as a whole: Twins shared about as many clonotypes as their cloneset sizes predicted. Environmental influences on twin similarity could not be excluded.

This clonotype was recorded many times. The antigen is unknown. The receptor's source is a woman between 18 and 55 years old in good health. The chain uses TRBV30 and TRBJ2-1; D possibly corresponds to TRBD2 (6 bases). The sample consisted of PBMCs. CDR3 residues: CAWSLVGGKNEQFF. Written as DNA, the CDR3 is TGTGCCTGGAGTCTCGTGGGAGGCAAAAATGAGCAGTTCTTC.